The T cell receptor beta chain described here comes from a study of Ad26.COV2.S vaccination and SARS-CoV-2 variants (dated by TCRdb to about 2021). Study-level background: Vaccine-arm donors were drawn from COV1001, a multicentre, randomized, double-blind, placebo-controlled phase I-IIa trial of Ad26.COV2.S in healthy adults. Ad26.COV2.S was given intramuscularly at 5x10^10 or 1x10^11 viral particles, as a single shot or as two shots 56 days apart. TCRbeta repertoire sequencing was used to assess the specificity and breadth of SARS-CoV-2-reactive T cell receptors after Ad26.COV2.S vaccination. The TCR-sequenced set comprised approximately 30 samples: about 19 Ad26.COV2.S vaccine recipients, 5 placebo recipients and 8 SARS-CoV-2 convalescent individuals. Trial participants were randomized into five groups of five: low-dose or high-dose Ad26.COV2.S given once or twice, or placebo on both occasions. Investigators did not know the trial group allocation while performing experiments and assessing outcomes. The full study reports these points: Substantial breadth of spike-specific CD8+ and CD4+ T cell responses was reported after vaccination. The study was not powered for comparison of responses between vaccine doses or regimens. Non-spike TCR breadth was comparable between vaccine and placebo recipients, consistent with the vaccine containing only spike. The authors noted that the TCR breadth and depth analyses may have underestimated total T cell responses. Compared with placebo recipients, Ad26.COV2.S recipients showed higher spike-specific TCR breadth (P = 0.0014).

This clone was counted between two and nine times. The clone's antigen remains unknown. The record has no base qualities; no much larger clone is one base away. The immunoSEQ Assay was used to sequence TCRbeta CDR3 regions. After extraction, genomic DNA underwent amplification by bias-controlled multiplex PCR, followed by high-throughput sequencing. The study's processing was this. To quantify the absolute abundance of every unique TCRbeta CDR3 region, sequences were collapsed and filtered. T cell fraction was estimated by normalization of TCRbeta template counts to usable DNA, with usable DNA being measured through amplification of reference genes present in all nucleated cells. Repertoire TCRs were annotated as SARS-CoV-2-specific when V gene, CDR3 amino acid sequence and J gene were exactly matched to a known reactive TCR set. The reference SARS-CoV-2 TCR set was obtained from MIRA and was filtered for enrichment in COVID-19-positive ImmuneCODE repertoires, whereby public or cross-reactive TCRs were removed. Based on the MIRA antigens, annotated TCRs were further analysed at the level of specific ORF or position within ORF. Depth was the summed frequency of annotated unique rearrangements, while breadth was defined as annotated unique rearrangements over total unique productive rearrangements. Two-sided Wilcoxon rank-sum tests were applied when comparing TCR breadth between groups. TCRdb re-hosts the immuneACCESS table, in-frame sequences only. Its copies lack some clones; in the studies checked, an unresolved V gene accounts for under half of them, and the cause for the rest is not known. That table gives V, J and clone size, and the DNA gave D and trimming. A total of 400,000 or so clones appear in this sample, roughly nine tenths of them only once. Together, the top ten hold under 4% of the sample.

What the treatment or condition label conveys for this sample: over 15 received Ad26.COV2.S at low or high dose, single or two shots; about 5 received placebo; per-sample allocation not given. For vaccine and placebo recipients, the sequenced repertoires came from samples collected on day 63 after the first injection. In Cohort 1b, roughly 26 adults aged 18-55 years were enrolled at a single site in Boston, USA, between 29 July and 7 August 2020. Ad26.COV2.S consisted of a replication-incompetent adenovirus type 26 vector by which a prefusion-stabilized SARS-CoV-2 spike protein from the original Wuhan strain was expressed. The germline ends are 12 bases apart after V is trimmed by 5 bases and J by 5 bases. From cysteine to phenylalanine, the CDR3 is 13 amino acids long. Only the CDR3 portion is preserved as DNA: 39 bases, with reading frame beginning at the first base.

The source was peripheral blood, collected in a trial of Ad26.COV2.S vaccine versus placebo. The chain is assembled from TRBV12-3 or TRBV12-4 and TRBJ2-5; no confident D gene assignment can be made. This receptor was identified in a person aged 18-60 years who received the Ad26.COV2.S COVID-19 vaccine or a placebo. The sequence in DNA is TGTGCCAGCAGTCAAGGGTCAAGCGAGACCCAGTACTTC. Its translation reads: CASSQGSSETQYF.